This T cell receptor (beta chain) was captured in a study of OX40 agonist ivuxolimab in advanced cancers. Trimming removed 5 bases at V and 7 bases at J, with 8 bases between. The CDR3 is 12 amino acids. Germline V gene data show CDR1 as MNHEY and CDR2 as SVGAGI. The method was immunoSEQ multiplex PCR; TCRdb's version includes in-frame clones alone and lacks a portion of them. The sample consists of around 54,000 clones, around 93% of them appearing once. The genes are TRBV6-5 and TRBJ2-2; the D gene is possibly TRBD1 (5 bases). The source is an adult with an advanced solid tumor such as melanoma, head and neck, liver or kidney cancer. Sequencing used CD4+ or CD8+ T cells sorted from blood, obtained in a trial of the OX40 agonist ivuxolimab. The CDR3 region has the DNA TGTGCCAGCAGTCCAGGGTTCGGGGAGCTGTTTTTT. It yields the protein CASSPGFGELFF.